Below, 27 T cell receptor beta chains from the same sample are listed, as sequenced in a study of blood T cell repertoires in COVID-19 (dated by TCRdb to about 2020). The protocol used for the library was the immunoSEQ multiplex PCR assay. TCRdb stores this immuneACCESS table with in-frame sequences only. Part of the clones is absent; in the studies checked, under half of the shortfall reflects unresolved V genes, and no reason is known for the rest. The sample table contains more than 85,000 clones; only one count was recorded for more than 70% of them. The ten most abundant clones make up around 22% of the sample. Sample: peripheral blood. The receptors were gathered from a man in his 70s with acute or convalescent COVID-19.

This rearrangement joins TRBV11-3 to TRBJ2-1; 9 nucleotides line up with TRBD1. The length of the CDR3 is 17 residues. V was clipped by 5 bases and J by 7 bases; unmatched bases: 15. Germline V gives CDR1 SGHNT, CDR2 YENEEA. CDR3 in DNA: TGTGCCAGCAGCCGCCAAGGGACAGGGTTAAACCCTAATGAGCAGTTCTTC. Protein: CASSRQGTGLNPNEQFF.

V and J are TRBV6-2 or TRBV6-3 and TRBJ2-3; D is perhaps TRBD2 (6 bases). CDR3 length: 15 residues. V lost 7 bases and J 1 base, leaving 15 bases between the germline ends. CDR1 MNHEY and CDR2 SVGEGT come from the germline V gene. The CDR3 loop is CASTPLSGRTDTQYF. Written as DNA, the CDR3 is TGTGCCAGCACCCCTCTTAGCGGTCGCACAGATACGCAGTATTTT.

This chain joins TRBV6-2 or TRBV6-3 and TRBJ1-2; no definite D call. The germline V and J ends were trimmed by 0 bases and 3 bases, with 14 bases remaining between them. Germline V CDR1 and CDR2: MNHEY, SVGEGT. The CDR3 covers 16 residues. The CDR3 reads CASSYSLGGVDYGYTF. CDR3 nucleotides: TGTGCCAGCAGTTACTCCTTAGGCGGAGTAGACTATGGCTACACCTTC.

V gene TRBV29-1 combines with J gene TRBJ1-6; 8 bases fit TRBD1. Per the germline V gene, CDR1 is SQVTM and CDR2 is ANQGSEA. The CDR3 is 13 amino acids. Trimming cost V 4 bases and J 7 bases; bases outside gene matches: 3. CDR3 in amino acids: CSVGQGWNSPLHF. CDR3 nucleotide sequence: TGCAGCGTTGGACAGGGGTGGAATTCACCCCTCCACTTT.

The chain employs TRBV30 and TRBJ2-7, with TRBD1 matching 7 bases. The V gene's germline CDR1 is GTSNPN and CDR2 SVGIG (reference sequence). The CDR3 loop spans 14 amino acids. With V trimmed by 1 base and J by 3 bases, 6 bases remained unmatched. CDR3 DNA: TGTGCCTGGAGTGGGTGGCAGGGGGTCTACGAGCAGTACTTC. Its protein product is CAWSGWQGVYEQYF.

The chain joins TRBV19 to TRBJ2-3, with 10 positions matching TRBD2. CDR1 LNHDA and CDR2 SQIVND come from the germline V gene (reference sequence). The CDR3 spans 18 residues. J gave up 2 bases and V 5 bases, and 13 bases lay outside the gene matches. The CDR3 region has the DNA TGTGCCAGTAGTCCAGGGGGGACTAGCGCTTGGCTCACAGATACGCAGTATTTT. Translated: CASSPGGTSAWLTDTQYF.

This rearrangement joins TRBV19 to TRBJ2-7, with a weak D call TRBD2 (7 bases). The CDR3 has 13 residues. CDR1 and CDR2 (germline): LNHDA, SQIVND (reference sequence). V lost 7 bases to trimming and J lost 5 bases, with 15 bases between them. CDR3 protein: CASTTGGANEQYF. In DNA, the CDR3 is TGTGCCAGTACCACTGGGGGGGCGAACGAGCAGTACTTC.

This chain joins TRBV27 and TRBJ2-6; maybe TRBD1 (5 bases). The germline V and J ends were trimmed by 1 base and 4 bases, with 8 bases remaining between them. CDR1 and CDR2 (germline): MNHEY, SMNVEV (reference sequence). This CDR3 has 15 amino acids. The CDR3 region has the DNA TGTGCCAGCAGTTTATTAGGGGCCGGGGCCAACGTCCTGACTTTC. It encodes CASSLLGAGANVLTF.

This chain connects TRBV6-4 to TRBJ2-3; 9 positions match TRBD1. The CDR3 contains 13 residues. Germline assignment: CDR1 MRHNA and CDR2 SNTAGT. The junction had 6 bases not matched to a gene; V was cut back by 10 bases and J by 4 bases. The CDR3 region has the DNA TGTGCCACCGGACAGGGGAGCGCAGATACGCAGTATTTT. Its protein product is CATGQGSADTQYF.

This clone was detected only once. V is TRBV2 and J is TRBJ1-5; a weak D match, TRBD1 (5 bases). V lost 7 bases and J 2 bases, leaving 12 bases between the germline ends. CDR3 length equals 14 residues. Germline V gene lookup returns CDR1 SNHLY and CDR2 FYNNEI. CDR3 residues: CASTGVRGNQPQHF. CDR3 nucleotides: TGTGCCAGCACGGGGGTAAGAGGCAATCAGCCCCAGCATTTT.

CDR3 region: CASLRTSLNQPQHF. CDR3 DNA sequence: TGTGCCAGCCTAAGGACAAGTCTAAATCAGCCCCAGCATTTT. The J gene is TRBJ1-5, the V gene TRBV28, with D tentatively TRBD1 (5 bases). The V end was cut by 8 bases, the J end by 4 bases, with 15 bases between. The CDR3 runs 14 residues. Germline lookup yields CDR1 MDHEN and CDR2 SYDVKM.

V gene TRBV12-3 or TRBV12-4 combines with J gene TRBJ1-2, with 7 positions matching TRBD1. The trim removed 4 bases at V and 5 bases at J, leaving 4 bases unmatched. There are 13 residues in the CDR3. In DNA, the CDR3 is TGTGCCAGCAGTTCGACAGGGTATTATGGCTACACCTTC. The encoded protein is CASSSTGYYGYTF.

This sequence joins TRBV4-3 and TRBJ1-2; 9 nucleotides line up with TRBD1. Unmatched junction bases numbered 4, after V lost 3 bases and J lost 2 bases. Germline V gives CDR1 LGHNA, CDR2 YSLEER. The CDR3 contains 15 residues. The CDR3 reads CASSQRTGANYGYTF. DNA for the CDR3: TGCGCCAGCAGCCAGCGGACAGGGGCGAACTATGGCTACACCTTC.

J is TRBJ2-6 and V is TRBV5-4; a weak D match, TRBD2 (5 bases). The CDR3 covers 15 residues. V lost 4 bases to trimming and J lost 2 bases, with 10 bases between them. CDR1 and CDR2 from the germline V gene are SGHNT and YYREEE (reference sequence). CDR3 sequence: CASSRTGTGANVLTF. In nucleotides, the CDR3 is TGTGCCAGCAGCCGGACGGGGACTGGGGCCAACGTCCTGACTTTC.

This sequence joins TRBV19 and TRBJ2-1; TRBD2 aligns across 9 bases. The germline CDR1 and CDR2 sequences are LNHDA and SQIVND (reference sequence). With 7 bases clipped from V and 4 bases from J, the junction kept 8 bases outside the gene matches. This CDR3 has 15 residues. CDR3 nucleotides: TGTGCCAGTAACCCCTCAGCGGGAGGATACAATGAGCAGTTCTTC. This encodes CASNPSAGGYNEQFF.

The chain couples TRBV5-8 to TRBJ2-5; 9 nucleotides line up with TRBD1. In germline, CDR1 is SGHTS, CDR2 YDEGEE. The CDR3 loop spans 17 amino acids. Unmatched junction bases numbered 13, after V lost 2 bases and J lost 5 bases. The CDR3: CASSFGTHRGRRETQYF. For the CDR3, the DNA is TGTGCCAGCAGCTTTGGCACACACAGGGGGCGCCGGGAGACCCAGTACTTC. Complete variable domain (other parts from reference TRBV5-8 and TRBJ2-5): EAGVTQSPTHLIKTRGQQATLRCSPISGHTSVYWYQQALGLGLQFLLWYDEGEERNRGNFPPRFSGRQFPNYSSELNVNALELEDSALYLCASSFGTHRGRRETQYFGPGTRLLVL.

The CDR3, as DNA: TGTGCCAGCAGCGTGACTAGCGGGAGGGCCGTCGAGACCCAGTACTTC. Translated, it gives CASSVTSGRAVETQYF. This chain links TRBV9 with TRBJ2-5; 14 nucleotides match TRBD2. CDR1 is SGDLS, CDR2 YYNGEE, per germline. The ends lost 2 bases at V and 5 bases at J; junction bases unmatched: 5. The CDR3 is made up of 16 amino acids.

With respect to this clone: An end of the junction differs from the germline gene, which may be a read error. This chain links TRBV6-1 with TRBJ2-5; D call uncertain. The length of the CDR3 is 11 residues. CDR1 and CDR2 from the germline V gene are MNHNS and SASEGT. The CDR3 region is CASSEDTRSNF. The CDR3, as DNA: TGTGCCAGCAGTGAAGATACTCGATCCAACTTC.

This clone showed up just a few times. This chain joins TRBV5-4 and TRBJ2-2; 16 bases are shared with TRBD2. V lost 4 bases, J lost 8 bases, and 5 bases stayed unmatched. The germline V gene has CDR1 SGHNT and CDR2 YYREEE (reference sequence). This CDR3 is built from 16 residues. The CDR3 nucleotides are TGTGCCAGCAGCGCCGGGACTAGCGGGAGGGGAGGGGAGCTGTTTTTT. Encoded protein: CASSAGTSGRGGELFF.

The V call is TRBV7-3, the J call TRBJ1-6, with D possibly matching TRBD1 (5 bases). This CDR3 has 13 amino acids. Germline loops: CDR1 SGHTA, CDR2 FQGTGA. The ends were cut back, 5 bases at V and 7 bases at J, with 9 bases in the middle. This CDR3 reads CASSQDRNSPLHF. The CDR3 DNA reads as TGTGCCAGCAGCCAAGACAGAAATTCACCCCTCCACTTT. Full variable domain (remainder filled in from reference TRBV7-3 and TRBJ1-6): GAGVSQTPSNKVTEKGKYVELRCDPISGHTALYWYRQSLGQGPEFLIYFQGTGAADDSGLPNDRFFAVRPEGSVSTLKIQRTERGDSAVYLCASSQDRNSPLHFGNGTRLTVT.

The chain employs TRBV19 and TRBJ2-7; 11 bases are a match to TRBD1. V dropped 5 bases and J dropped 3; count of bases not matched to a gene: 6. The CDR3 extends over 15 amino acids. CDR1 and CDR2 (germline): LNHDA, SQIVND (reference sequence). The CDR3: CASSVPGTGGYEQYF. CDR3 DNA: TGTGCCAGTAGTGTCCCCGGGACAGGGGGCTACGAGCAGTACTTC. The full variable domain, with the rest looked up from reference TRBV19 and TRBJ2-7, is DGGITQSPKYLFRKEGQNVTLSCEQNLNHDAMYWYRQDPGQGLRLIYYSQIVNDFQKGDIAEGYSVSREKKESFPLTVTSAQKNPTAFYLCASSVPGTGGYEQYFGPGTRLTVT.

This clone was seen a few times. The rearrangement links TRBV29-1 to TRBJ1-2, with 9 nucleotides matching TRBD1. The trim removed 4 bases at V and 7 bases at J, leaving 10 bases unmatched. CDR3 length equals 14 residues. Germline CDR1 SQVTM, CDR2 ANQGSEA. The CDR3 reads CSVGGTGISIGYTF. CDR3 nucleotides: TGCAGCGTTGGGGGGACAGGGATCAGCATTGGCTACACCTTC.

This chain links TRBV30 with TRBJ2-6; D call uncertain. Per germline, CDR1 GTSNPN and CDR2 SVGIG (reference sequence). This CDR3 region has 14 residues. Trimming left V 7 bases short and J 1 base short, with 11 bases between. The CDR3 reads CASPPRSGANVLTF. As DNA, the CDR3 is TGTGCCTCCCCCCCGAGGTCTGGGGCCAACGTCCTGACTTTC.

The DNA of the CDR3 is TGCAGCGTTGAAGAGTTCGGGGAGACCCAGTACTTC. This encodes CSVEEFGETQYF. The J gene is TRBJ2-5, the V gene TRBV29-1; D unresolved. The CDR3 runs 12 residues. V lost 0 bases and J lost 5, with 7 bases in between. CDR1 and CDR2 (germline): SQVTM, ANQGSEA.

V usage is TRBV24-1 and J usage is TRBJ2-3; 7 positions agree with TRBD1. This CDR3 comprises 18 residues. J was trimmed by 3 bases and V by 3 bases; bases with no gene match: 14. The germline CDR1 and CDR2 sequences are KGHDR and SFDVKD. CDR3 bases: TGTGCCACCAGTGATCTCAAATGGACAGGAGAAATAACAGATACGCAGTATTTT. Amino acid sequence: CATSDLKWTGEITDTQYF.

This sequence joins TRBV7-3 and TRBJ2-2; 9 nucleotides align to TRBD1. CDR3 length: 16 amino acids. V was pared by 3 bases and J by 2 bases, with 4 bases of the junction left unmatched. Per the germline V gene, CDR1 is SGHTA and CDR2 is FQGTGA. CDR3 DNA: TGTGCCAGCAGCTTTACAGGGGGCGCAAACACCGGGGAGCTGTTTTTT. Its protein product is CASSFTGGANTGELFF.

The rearrangement links TRBV7-8 to TRBJ2-7; 7 nucleotides line up with TRBD1. Per the germline V gene, CDR1 is SGHVS and CDR2 is FQNEAQ. The V segment lost 4 bases and the J segment 6 bases; nucleotides outside the gene matches: 12. This CDR3 comprises 15 residues. The CDR3 loop is CASSYYRVWTGEQYF. The DNA of the CDR3 is TGTGCCAGCAGCTATTACAGGGTCTGGACAGGCGAGCAGTACTTC.